This entry describes one T cell receptor (beta chain). Measured with immunoSEQ multiplex PCR; TCRdb has only the in-frame clones, and not every one. The table records 95,000 to 100,000 clones, 80% to 90% of them present only once. This sample was taken from a study of T cell responses to AZD1222 COVID-19 vaccine. V dropped 0 bases and J dropped 2; count of bases not matched to a gene: 1. Per the germline V gene, CDR1 is SGHRS and CDR2 is YFSETQ. The CDR3 runs to 16 residues. The specimen comprised peripheral blood, sampled on day 0 of AZD1222 vaccination. The chain has TRBV5-1 and TRBJ2-1; 11 nucleotides agree with TRBD2. The TCR sequence derives from an adult in good health. CDR3 loop: CASSLEGLAAYNEQFF. DNA of the CDR3: TGCGCCAGCAGCTTGGAGGGACTAGCGGCCTACAATGAGCAGTTCTTC. Full variable domain (outside the CDR3, taken from reference TRBV5-1 and TRBJ2-1): KAGVTQTPRYLIKTRGQQVTLSCSPISGHRSVSWYQQTPGQGLQFLFEYFSETQRNKGNFPGRFSGRQFSNSRSEMNVSTLELGDSALYLCASSLEGLAAYNEQFFGPGTRLTVL.